Below are 2 T cell receptor beta chains sequenced from a single sample in a study of blood T cell repertoires in COVID-19. Sequencing was performed with immunoSEQ multiplex PCR; in TCRdb, only in-frame clones are kept and a portion is missing. The sample yields approximately 150,000 clones, around 84% seen once. Sequenced material: peripheral blood. All receptors derive from a human donor in a cohort sampled during active COVID-19.

This clone came up a few times. The CDR3 here is CASSEVVRGLGPQHF. For the CDR3, the DNA is TGTGCCAGCAGTGAAGTAGTAAGGGGCCTTGGGCCCCAGCATTTT. V and J are TRBV6-1 and TRBJ1-5; TRBD1 might be the D (5 bases). The CDR3 covers 15 residues. Trimming removed 1 base from V and 9 bases from J, with 16 bases in between. Germline CDR1 reads MNHNS; CDR2 reads SASEGT.

The rearrangement uses TRBV3-1 (or the pseudogene TRBV3-2) and TRBJ2-5; TRBD2 matches at 8 bases. Germline V gene sequence: CDR1 LGHDT, CDR2 YNNKEL (reference sequence). Trimming cost V 0 bases and J 6 bases; bases outside gene matches: 21. The CDR3 consists of 20 residues. The CDR3 loop reads CASSQDGGSGVKGIGKTQYF. CDR3 sequence (DNA): TGTGCCAGCAGCCAAGATGGGGGTAGCGGGGTCAAGGGAATCGGGAAGACCCAGTACTTC.